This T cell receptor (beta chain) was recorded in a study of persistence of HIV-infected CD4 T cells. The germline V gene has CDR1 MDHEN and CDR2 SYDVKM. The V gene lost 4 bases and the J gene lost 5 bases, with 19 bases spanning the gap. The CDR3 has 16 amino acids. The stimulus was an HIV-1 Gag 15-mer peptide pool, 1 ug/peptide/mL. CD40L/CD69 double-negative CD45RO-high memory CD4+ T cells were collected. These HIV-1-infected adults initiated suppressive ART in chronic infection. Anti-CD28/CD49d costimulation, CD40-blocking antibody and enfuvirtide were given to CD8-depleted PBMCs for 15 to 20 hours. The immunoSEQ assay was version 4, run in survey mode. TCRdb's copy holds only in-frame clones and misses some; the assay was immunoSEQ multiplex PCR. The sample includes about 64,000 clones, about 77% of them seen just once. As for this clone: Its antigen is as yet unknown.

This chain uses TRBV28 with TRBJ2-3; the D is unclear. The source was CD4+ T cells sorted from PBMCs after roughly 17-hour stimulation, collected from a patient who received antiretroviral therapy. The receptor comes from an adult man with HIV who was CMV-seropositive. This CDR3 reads CASSSRGVGNGDTQYF. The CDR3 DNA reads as TGTGCCAGCAGTTCTAGAGGTGTAGGGAATGGAGATACGCAGTATTTT.